This TCR beta chain is drawn from a study of neoadjuvant anti-PD-1 for oral cavity cancer. Whole-study context: Patients without progression received a fourth nivolumab dose around day 43, then surgical resection on days 50-56.

Libraries were prepared by immunoSEQ multiplex PCR; TCRdb keeps only in-frame clonotypes and omits some of them. The repertoire holds about 14,000 clones, with 60% to 70% as singletons. Remarks on this clone: Its cognate antigen is unknown.

CDR1 is SGHRS, CDR2 YFSETQ, per germline. This CDR3 has 16 amino acids. V dropped 4 bases and J dropped 3 bases, with 19 bases sitting between them. General study results and limits: Higher pretreatment blood Treg/Th17 ratios correlated with higher pretreatment blood and lower post-treatment tumor TCRbeta clonality.

The sequence came from a person between 40 and 85 years old with oral cavity squamous cell carcinoma. V gene TRBV5-1 combines with J gene TRBJ1-2; D not resolved. Sequences were derived from PBMCs, sampled before nivolumab (anti-PD-1) treatment. The CDR3 nucleotides are TGCGCCAGCAGCGACTTTATACTAAAATTGCACTATGGCTACACCTTC. Translated, it gives CASSDFILKLHYGYTF.